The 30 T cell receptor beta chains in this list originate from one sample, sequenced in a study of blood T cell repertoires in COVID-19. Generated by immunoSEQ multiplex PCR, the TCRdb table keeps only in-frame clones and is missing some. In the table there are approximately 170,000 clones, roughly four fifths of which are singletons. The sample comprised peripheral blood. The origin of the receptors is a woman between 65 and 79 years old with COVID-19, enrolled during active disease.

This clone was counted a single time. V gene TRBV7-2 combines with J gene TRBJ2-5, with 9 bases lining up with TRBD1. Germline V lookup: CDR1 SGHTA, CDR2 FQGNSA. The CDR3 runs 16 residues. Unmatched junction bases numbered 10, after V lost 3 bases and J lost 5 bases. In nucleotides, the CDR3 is TGTGCCAGCAGCTTGGGAACCGGGACAGGGCTGGAGACCCAGTACTTC. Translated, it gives CASSLGTGTGLETQYF. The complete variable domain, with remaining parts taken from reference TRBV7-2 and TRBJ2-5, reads GAGVSQSPSNKVTEKGKDVELRCDPISGHTALYWYRQSLGQGLEFLIYFQGNSAPDKSGLPSDRFSAERTGGSVSTLTIQRTQQEDSAVYLCASSLGTGTGLETQYFGPGTRLLVL.

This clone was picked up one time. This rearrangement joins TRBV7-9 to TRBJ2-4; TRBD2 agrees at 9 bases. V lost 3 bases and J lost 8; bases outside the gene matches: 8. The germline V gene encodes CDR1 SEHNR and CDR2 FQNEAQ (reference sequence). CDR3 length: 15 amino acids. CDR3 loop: CASSFLAGVRHIQYF. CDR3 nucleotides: TGTGCCAGCAGCTTCTTAGCGGGAGTAAGGCACATTCAGTACTTC.

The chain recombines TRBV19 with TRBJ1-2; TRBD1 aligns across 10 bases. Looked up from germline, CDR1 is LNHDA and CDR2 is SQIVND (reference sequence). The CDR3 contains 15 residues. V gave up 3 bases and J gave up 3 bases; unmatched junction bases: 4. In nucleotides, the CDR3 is TGTGCCAGTAGTATCTTGACAGGGGGCTACTATGGCTACACCTTC. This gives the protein CASSILTGGYYGYTF. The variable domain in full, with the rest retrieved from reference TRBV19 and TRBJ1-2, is DGGITQSPKYLFRKEGQNVTLSCEQNLNHDAMYWYRQDPGQGLRLIYYSQIVNDFQKGDIAEGYSVSREKKESFPLTVTSAQKNPTAFYLCASSILTGGYYGYTFGSGTRLTVV.

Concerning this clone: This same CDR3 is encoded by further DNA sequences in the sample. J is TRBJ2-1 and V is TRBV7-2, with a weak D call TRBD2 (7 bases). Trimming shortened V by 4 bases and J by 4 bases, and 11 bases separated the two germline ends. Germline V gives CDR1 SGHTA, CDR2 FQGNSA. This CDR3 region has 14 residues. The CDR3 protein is CASSSQGGYNEQFF. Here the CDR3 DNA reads TGTGCCAGCAGCTCACAGGGAGGGTACAATGAGCAGTTCTTC.

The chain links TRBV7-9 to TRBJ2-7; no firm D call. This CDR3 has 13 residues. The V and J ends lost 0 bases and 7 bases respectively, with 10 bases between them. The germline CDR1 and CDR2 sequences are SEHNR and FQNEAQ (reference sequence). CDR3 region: CASSLAGSWEQYF. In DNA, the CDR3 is TGTGCCAGCAGCTTAGCGGGCTCGTGGGAGCAGTACTTC.

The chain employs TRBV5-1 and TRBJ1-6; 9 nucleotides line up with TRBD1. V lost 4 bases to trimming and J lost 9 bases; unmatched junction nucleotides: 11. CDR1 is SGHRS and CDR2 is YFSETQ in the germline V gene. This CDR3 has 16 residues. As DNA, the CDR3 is TGCGCCAGCAGCCAAAAAACAGGGGGCGGGGGTTCACCCCTCCACTTT. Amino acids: CASSQKTGGGGSPLHF.

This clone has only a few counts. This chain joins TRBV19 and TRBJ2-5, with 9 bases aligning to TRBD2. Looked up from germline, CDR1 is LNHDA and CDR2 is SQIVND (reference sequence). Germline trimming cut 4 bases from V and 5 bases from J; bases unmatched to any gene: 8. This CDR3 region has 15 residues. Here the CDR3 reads CASSTAGGPGETQYF. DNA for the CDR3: TGTGCCAGTAGTACGGCGGGAGGGCCTGGGGAGACCCAGTACTTC. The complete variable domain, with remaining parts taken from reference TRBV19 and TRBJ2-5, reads DGGITQSPKYLFRKEGQNVTLSCEQNLNHDAMYWYRQDPGQGLRLIYYSQIVNDFQKGDIAEGYSVSREKKESFPLTVTSAQKNPTAFYLCASSTAGGPGETQYFGPGTRLLVL.

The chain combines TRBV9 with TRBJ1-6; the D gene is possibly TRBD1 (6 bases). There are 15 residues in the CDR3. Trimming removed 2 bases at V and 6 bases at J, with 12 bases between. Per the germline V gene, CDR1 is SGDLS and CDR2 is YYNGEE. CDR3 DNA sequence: TGTGCCAGCAGCGTTTCTCAACAGGGTAATTCACCCCTCCACTTT. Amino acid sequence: CASSVSQQGNSPLHF.

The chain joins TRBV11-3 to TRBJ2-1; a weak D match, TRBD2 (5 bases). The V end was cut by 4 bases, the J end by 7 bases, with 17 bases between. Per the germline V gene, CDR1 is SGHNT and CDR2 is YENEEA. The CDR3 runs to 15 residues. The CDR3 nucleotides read TGTGCCAGCAGCTATTCCGAGGGCTCGTGGAATGAGCAGTTCTTC. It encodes CASSYSEGSWNEQFF.

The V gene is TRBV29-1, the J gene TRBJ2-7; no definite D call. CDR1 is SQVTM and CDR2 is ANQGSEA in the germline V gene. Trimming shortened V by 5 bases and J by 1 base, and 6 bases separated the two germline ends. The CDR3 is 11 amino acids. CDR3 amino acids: CSVTLSYEQYF. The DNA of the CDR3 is TGCAGCGTTACCCTATCCTACGAGCAGTACTTC.

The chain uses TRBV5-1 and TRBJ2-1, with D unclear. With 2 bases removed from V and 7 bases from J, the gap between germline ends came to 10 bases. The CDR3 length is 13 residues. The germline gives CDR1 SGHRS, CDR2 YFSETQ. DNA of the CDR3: TGCGCCAGCAGCTTTTCCGGAGAGAATGAGCAGTTCTTC. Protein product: CASSFSGENEQFF.

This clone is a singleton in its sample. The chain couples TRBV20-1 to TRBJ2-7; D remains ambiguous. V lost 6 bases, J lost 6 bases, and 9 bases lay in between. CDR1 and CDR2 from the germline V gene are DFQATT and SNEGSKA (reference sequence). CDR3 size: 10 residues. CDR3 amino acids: CSAWRGEQYF. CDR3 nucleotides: TGCAGTGCCTGGCGAGGCGAGCAGTACTTC.

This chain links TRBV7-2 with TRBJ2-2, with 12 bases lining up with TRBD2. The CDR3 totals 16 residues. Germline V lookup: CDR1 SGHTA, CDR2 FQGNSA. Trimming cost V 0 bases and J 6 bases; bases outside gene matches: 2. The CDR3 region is CASSLAPSGRAGELFF. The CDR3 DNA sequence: TGTGCCAGCAGCTTAGCGCCTAGCGGGAGGGCCGGGGAGCTGTTTTTT.

In DNA, the CDR3 is TGTGCCAGCAGCTTAATTCAAGCGGGAGGGTCGACCGGGGAGCTGTTTTTT. It is translated as CASSLIQAGGSTGELFF. This chain links TRBV7-6 with TRBJ2-2; the match to TRBD2 covers 10 bases. The ends lost 2 bases at V and 5 bases at J; junction bases unmatched: 8. The CDR3 loop spans 17 amino acids. The germline V gene encodes CDR1 SGHVS and CDR2 FNYEAQ.

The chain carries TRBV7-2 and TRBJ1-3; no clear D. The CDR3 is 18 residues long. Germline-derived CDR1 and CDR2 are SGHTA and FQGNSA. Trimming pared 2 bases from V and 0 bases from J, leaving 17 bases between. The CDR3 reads CASSLLGNTKSSGNTIYF. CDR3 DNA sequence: TGTGCCAGCAGCTTATTGGGCAATACCAAGAGCTCTGGAAACACCATATATTTT.

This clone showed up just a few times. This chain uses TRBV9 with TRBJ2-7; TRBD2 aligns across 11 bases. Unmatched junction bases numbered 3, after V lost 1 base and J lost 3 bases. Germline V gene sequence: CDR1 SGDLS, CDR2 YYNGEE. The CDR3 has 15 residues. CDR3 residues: CASSVSGLAGYEQYF. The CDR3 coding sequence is TGTGCCAGCAGCGTATCCGGACTAGCGGGCTACGAGCAGTACTTC. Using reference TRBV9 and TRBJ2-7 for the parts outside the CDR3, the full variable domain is DSGVTQTPKHLITATGQRVTLRCSPRSGDLSVYWYQQSLDQGLQFLIQYYNGEERAKGNILERFSAQQFPDLHSELNLSSLELGDSALYFCASSVSGLAGYEQYFGPGTRLTVT.

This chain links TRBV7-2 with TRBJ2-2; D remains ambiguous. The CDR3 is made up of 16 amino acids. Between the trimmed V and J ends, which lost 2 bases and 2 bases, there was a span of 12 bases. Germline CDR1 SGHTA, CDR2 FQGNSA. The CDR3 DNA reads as TGTGCCAGCAGCTTAATCCAGATCATAAACACCGGGGAGCTGTTTTTT. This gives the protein CASSLIQIINTGELFF.

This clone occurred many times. The CDR3 protein is CASSSSTGASGYTF. The CDR3 coding sequence is TGTGCCAGCAGCTCATCGACAGGGGCCAGTGGCTACACCTTC. The chain joins TRBV7-9 to TRBJ1-2, with 8 bases that match TRBD1. Trimming cost V 4 bases and J 7 bases; bases outside gene matches: 8. CDR3 size: 14 residues. Germline V gene sequence: CDR1 SEHNR, CDR2 FQNEAQ (reference sequence).

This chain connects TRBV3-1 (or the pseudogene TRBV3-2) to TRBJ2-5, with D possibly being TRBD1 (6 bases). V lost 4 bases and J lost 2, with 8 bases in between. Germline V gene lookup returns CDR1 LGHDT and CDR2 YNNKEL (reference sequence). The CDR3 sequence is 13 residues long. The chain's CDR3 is CASSRQAQETQYF. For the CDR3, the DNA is TGTGCCAGCAGCCGACAGGCACAAGAGACCCAGTACTTC.

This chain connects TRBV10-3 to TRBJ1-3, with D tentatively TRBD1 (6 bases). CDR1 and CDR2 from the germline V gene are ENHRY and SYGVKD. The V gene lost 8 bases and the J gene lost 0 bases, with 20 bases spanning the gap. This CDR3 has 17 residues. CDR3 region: CAIRTGGGQRSGNTIYF. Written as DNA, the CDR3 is TGTGCCATCCGTACCGGGGGGGGCCAACGCTCTGGAAACACCATATATTTT.

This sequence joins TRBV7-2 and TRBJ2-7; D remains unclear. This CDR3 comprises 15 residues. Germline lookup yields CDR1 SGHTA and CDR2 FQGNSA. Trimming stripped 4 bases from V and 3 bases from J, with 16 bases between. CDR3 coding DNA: TGTGCCAGCAGCTCCAGCCGTAGTGACATCTACGAGCAGTACTTC. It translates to CASSSSRSDIYEQYF.

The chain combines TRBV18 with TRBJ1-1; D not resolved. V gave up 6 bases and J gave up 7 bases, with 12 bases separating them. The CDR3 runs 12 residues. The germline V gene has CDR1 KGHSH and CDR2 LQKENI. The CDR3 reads CASSPTPLEAFF. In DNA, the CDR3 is TGTGCCAGCTCCCCGACTCCCCTTGAAGCTTTCTTT.

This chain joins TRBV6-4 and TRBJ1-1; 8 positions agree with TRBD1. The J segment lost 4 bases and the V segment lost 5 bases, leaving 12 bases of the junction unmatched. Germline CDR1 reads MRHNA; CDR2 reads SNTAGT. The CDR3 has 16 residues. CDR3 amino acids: CASSLYPGGIGTEAFF. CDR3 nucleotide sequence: TGTGCCAGCAGTCTATATCCAGGGGGCATCGGCACTGAAGCTTTCTTT.

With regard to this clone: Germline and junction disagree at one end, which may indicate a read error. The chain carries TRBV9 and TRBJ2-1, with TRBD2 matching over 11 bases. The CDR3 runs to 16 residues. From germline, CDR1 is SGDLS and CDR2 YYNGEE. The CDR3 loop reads CASSVGGLAVYDEQFF. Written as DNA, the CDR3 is TGTGCCAGCAGCGTAGGGGGACTAGCGGTCTACGATGAGCAGTTCTTC. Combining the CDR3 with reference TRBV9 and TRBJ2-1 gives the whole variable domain DSGVTQTPKHLITATGQRVTLRCSPRSGDLSVYWYQQSLDQGLQFLIQYYNGEERAKGNILERFSAQQFPDLHSELNLSSLELGDSALYFCASSVGGLAVYDEQFFGPGTRLTVL.

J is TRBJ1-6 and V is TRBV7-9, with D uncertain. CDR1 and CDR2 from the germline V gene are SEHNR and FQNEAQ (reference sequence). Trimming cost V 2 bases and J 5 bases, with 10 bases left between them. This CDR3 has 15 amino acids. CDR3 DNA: TGTGCCAGCAGCTTAATTTCTACAGATAATTCACCCCTCCACTTT. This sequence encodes CASSLISTDNSPLHF.

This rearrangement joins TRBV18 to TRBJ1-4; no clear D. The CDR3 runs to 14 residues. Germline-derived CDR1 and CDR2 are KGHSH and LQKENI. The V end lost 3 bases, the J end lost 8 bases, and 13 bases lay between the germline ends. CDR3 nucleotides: TGTGCCAGCTCACCCTCGTCAGGAATCGAAAAACTGTTTTTT. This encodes CASSPSSGIEKLFF.

The CDR3 sequence is CASRLAATDTQYF. The CDR3 DNA reads TGTGCCAGTCGACTAGCGGCGACAGATACGCAGTATTTT. The chain employs TRBV19 and TRBJ2-3, with 9 bases matching TRBD2. The germline gives CDR1 LNHDA, CDR2 SQIVND (reference sequence). J gave up 3 bases and V 8 bases, and 3 bases lay outside the gene matches. The CDR3 runs 13 residues.

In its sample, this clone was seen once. The CDR3 sequence: CASRATSGSYEQYF. CDR3 DNA sequence: TGTGCCAGTAGGGCGACTAGCGGTTCCTACGAGCAGTACTTC. This chain uses TRBV19 with TRBJ2-7, with 9 bases matching TRBD2. CDR3 length: 14 amino acids. V shed 6 bases, J shed 1 base, and the junction held 4 bases outside the gene matches. Germline CDR1 and CDR2: LNHDA and SQIVND (reference sequence). The full variable domain, in which reference TRBV19 and TRBJ2-7 provide the parts outside the CDR3, is DGGITQSPKYLFRKEGQNVTLSCEQNLNHDAMYWYRQDPGQGLRLIYYSQIVNDFQKGDIAEGYSVSREKKESFPLTVTSAQKNPTAFYLCASRATSGSYEQYFGPGTRLTVT.

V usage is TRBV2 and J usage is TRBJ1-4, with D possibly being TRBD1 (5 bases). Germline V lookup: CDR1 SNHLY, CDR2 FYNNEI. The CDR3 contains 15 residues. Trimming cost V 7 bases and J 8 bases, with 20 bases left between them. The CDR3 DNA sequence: TGTGCCAGCACCTTCAATCGAAGGGGAGGGGAAAAACTGTTTTTT. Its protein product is CASTFNRRGGEKLFF.

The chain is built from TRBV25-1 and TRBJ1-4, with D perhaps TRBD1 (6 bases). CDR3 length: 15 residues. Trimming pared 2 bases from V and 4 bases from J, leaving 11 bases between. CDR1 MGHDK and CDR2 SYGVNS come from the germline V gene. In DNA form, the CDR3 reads TGTGCCAGCAGTGAAAGGACCAGGGGTAATGAAAAACTGTTTTTT. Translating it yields CASSERTRGNEKLFF.